The present T cell receptor beta chain was sequenced within a study of shared clonotypes between healthy human individuals. J was trimmed by 3 bases and V by 2 bases; bases with no gene match: 3. The CDR3 runs to 14 residues. The repertoire was sequenced with immunoSEQ multiplex PCR; TCRdb's copy has only in-frame clones and lacks some. The sample has about 480,000 clones; 79% are singletons. Within Nashville, Tennessee resided all donors, each a Caucasian adult. The chain links TRBV23-1 to TRBJ1-1, with 7 bases aligning to TRBD1. TRBV23-1 has ORF status, its function being uncertain. The specimen was PBMCs. This sequence was found in a middle-aged woman in good health. Some clones in this sample may be carry-over from other donors' samples. The CDR3 spells CASSQRDRDTEAFF. For the CDR3, the DNA is TGCGCCAGCAGTCAAAGAGACAGGGACACTGAAGCTTTCTTT.